The 30 T cell receptor beta chains below all came from one sample that was sequenced in a study of blood T cells in healthy people across ages. PCR was performed a second time for about 6 to 12 cycles using a sample-barcoded 5' primer and a J-beta primer mix. TCRdb recomputed calls from the 5' RACE reads with MiXCR, one row per CDR3 protein. This repertoire shows hundreds of thousands of distinct CDR3 sequences, 58% found once; its top ten account for about 20%. Input material: blood. These receptors were collected from a man in his thirties or forties in good health.

This clonotype was seen just once. The V gene is TRBV3-1, the J gene TRBJ1-2, with a tentative D call TRBD1 (6 bases). The CDR3 runs 14 residues. V dropped 4 bases and J dropped 5 bases, with 14 bases sitting between them. Germline assignment: CDR1 LGHDT and CDR2 YNNKEL (reference sequence). The CDR3 coding sequence is TGTGCCAGCAGCCTACAGGGCAGAGCGTATGGCTACACCTTC. Translating it yields CASSLQGRAYGYTF.

This clonotype was counted only a few times. This chain joins TRBV20-1 and TRBJ2-5; D may be TRBD1 (6 bases). The tail of the sequence fits TRBJ2-7 better, so the J call may be wrong. The CDR3 loop spans 11 amino acids. Germline-derived CDR1 and CDR2 are DFQATT and SNEGSKA (reference sequence). The CDR3 region has the DNA TGCAGCCCCAAACAGGGAAACGAGCAGTACTTC. Translating gives CSPKQGNEQYF.

Comment on this clonotype: Germline and junction disagree at one end, which may indicate a read error. The chain is built from TRBV7-2 and TRBJ2-7, with a possible D match to TRBD2 (6 bases). The CDR3 contains 14 residues. Germline lookup yields CDR1 SGHTA and CDR2 FQGNSA. CDR3 residues: CASSPTSPGYEHYF. In nucleotides, the CDR3 is TGTGCCAGCAGCCCAACTAGCCCCGGATACGAGCATTACTTC.

The chain employs TRBV6-2 or TRBV6-3 and TRBJ1-1; the D is unclear. Deletions cut 2 bases from V and 1 base from J, with 5 bases between. Germline-derived CDR1 and CDR2 are MNHEY and SVGEGT. This CDR3 has 13 residues. The CDR3 is CASSYEKNTEAFF. CDR3 DNA sequence: TGTGCCAGCAGTTACGAGAAGAACACTGAAGCTTTCTTT.

This sequence joins TRBV7-2 and TRBJ1-4; 8 nucleotides agree with TRBD1. V dropped 5 bases and J dropped 7; count of bases not matched to a gene: 6. Per germline, CDR1 SGHTA and CDR2 FQGNSA. The CDR3 spans 14 residues. Here the CDR3 reads CASSPGQDSEKLFF. The CDR3 region has the DNA TGTGCCAGCAGCCCGGGACAGGATTCTGAAAAACTGTTTTTT. Filled out from reference TRBV7-2 and TRBJ1-4, the complete variable domain reads GAGVSQSPSNKVTEKGKDVELRCDPISGHTALYWYRQSLGQGLEFLIYFQGNSAPDKSGLPSDRFSAERTGGSVSTLTIQRTQQEDSAVYLCASSPGQDSEKLFFGSGTQLSVL.

The chain recombines TRBV29-1 with TRBJ1-2, with D hard to call. V was pared by 0 bases and J by 4 bases, with 6 bases between. This CDR3 comprises 12 residues. The germline V gene encodes CDR1 SQVTM and CDR2 ANQGSEA. The CDR3 bases are TGCAGCGTTGAAGACAGGCTCTATGGCTACACCTTC. Translating gives CSVEDRLYGYTF.

The CDR3 nucleotides are TGCAGTGTCCCCCCCGGGACTAGCGGAACCTACGAGCAGTACTTC. It specifies CSVPPGTSGTYEQYF. The rearrangement links TRBV20-1 to TRBJ2-7, with TRBD2 matching 11 bases. Germline CDR1 and CDR2: DFQATT and SNEGSKA (reference sequence). V dropped 7 bases and J dropped 2; count of bases not matched to a gene: 10. The CDR3 contains 15 residues.

This rearrangement joins TRBV20-1 to TRBJ2-1; D perhaps matches TRBD1 (6 bases). The CDR3 runs to 16 residues. The V end was cut by 3 bases, the J end by 7 bases, with 22 bases between. CDR1 and CDR2 (germline): DFQATT, SNEGSKA (reference sequence). DNA of the CDR3: TGCAGTGCTAGGGAAGGGGGTACCCTGTATGGGAATGAGCAGTTCTTC. This codes for CSAREGGTLYGNEQFF.

The V and J genes are TRBV7-2 and TRBJ2-7, with 8 bases identical to TRBD2. Germline V lookup: CDR1 SGHTA, CDR2 FQGNSA. The CDR3 has 14 amino acids. Trimming at V came to 8 bases and at J to 0 bases, leaving 6 bases not matched to a gene. The CDR3 sequence is CASAREGRSYEQYF. The CDR3 region has the DNA TGTGCCAGCGCTCGGGAGGGCCGCTCCTACGAGCAGTACTTC.

This clonotype appeared a single time. The chain combines TRBV7-2 with TRBJ2-5; 12 bases agree with TRBD2. The V segment lost 0 bases and the J segment 11 bases; nucleotides outside the gene matches: 10. This CDR3 is built from 16 residues. From germline, CDR1 is SGHTA and CDR2 FQGNSA. The CDR3: CASSLATSGGQNEQYF. CDR3 sequence (DNA): TGTGCCAGCAGCTTAGCGACTAGCGGGGGCCAAAATGAGCAGTACTTC.

The rearrangement uses TRBV27 and TRBJ2-4; maybe TRBD2 (6 bases). The J call could be wrong; TRBJ2-7 is a better fit for the DNA end. The CDR3 totals 16 residues. Per the germline V gene, CDR1 is MNHEY and CDR2 is SMNVEV (reference sequence). Here the CDR3 reads CASSLSRSPGVGEQYF. The CDR3 nucleotides read TGTGCCAGCAGTTTATCAAGAAGTCCGGGGGTGGGCGAGCAGTACTTC.

The rearrangement uses TRBV20-1 and TRBJ2-5, with TRBD1 matching over 9 bases. The CDR3 is 14 residues long. Germline CDR1 and CDR2: DFQATT and SNEGSKA (reference sequence). V was clipped by 6 bases and J by 2 bases; unmatched bases: 7. Here the CDR3 reads CSAAADRGQETQYF. CDR3 sequence (DNA): TGCAGTGCGGCCGCGGACAGGGGACAAGAGACCCAGTACTTC.

The V gene is TRBV10-3, the J gene TRBJ2-1; TRBD2 aligns across 13 bases. The CDR3 is 18 residues long. After removal of 3 bases from V and 4 bases from J, the junction contained 9 bases not matched to a gene. Germline V gene lookup returns CDR1 ENHRY and CDR2 SYGVKD. The CDR3 sequence is CAISDRGRLAGGYNEQFF. In DNA form, the CDR3 reads TGTGCCATCAGTGATCGAGGTCGACTAGCGGGGGGATACAATGAGCAGTTCTTC.

V usage is TRBV27 and J usage is TRBJ2-5; D is possibly TRBD1 or TRBD2 (5 bases each). The CDR3 spans 15 residues. V lost 4 bases, J lost 2 bases, and 14 bases lay in between. The germline CDR1 and CDR2 sequences are MNHEY and SMNVEV (reference sequence). CDR3 in amino acids: CASSSFKGPQETQYF. The CDR3 region has the DNA TGTGCCAGCAGTTCCTTTAAGGGACCTCAAGAGACCCAGTACTTC.

The V call is TRBV10-3, the J call TRBJ2-7, with TRBD2 matching over 10 bases. The CDR3 contains 14 residues. Germline CDR1 reads ENHRY; CDR2 reads SYGVKD. J lost 1 base, V lost 4 bases, and 1 base had no gene match. The CDR3 coding sequence is TGTGCCATCAGTGTAGCGGGGGGATCCTACGAGCAGTACTTC. Amino acid sequence: CAISVAGGSYEQYF.

This clonotype was detected only a few times. This sequence joins TRBV6-5 and TRBJ2-6; no reliable D call. V was pared by 4 bases and J by 0 bases, with 7 bases between. This CDR3 has 15 residues. Germline CDR1 is MNHEY and CDR2 is SVGAGI. The CDR3 DNA sequence: TGTGCCAGCAGTTCGGTAGGCTCTGGGGCCAACGTCCTGACTTTC. This gives the protein CASSSVGSGANVLTF.

This chain joins TRBV4-2 and TRBJ2-6; D uncertain. Germline CDR1 and CDR2: LGHNA and YNFKEQ. This CDR3 is built from 14 residues. The V gene lost 6 bases and the J gene lost 2 bases, with 8 bases spanning the gap. The CDR3, as DNA: TGTGCCAGCAGAATTGATCCTGGGGCCAACGTCCTGACTTTC. Amino acid sequence: CASRIDPGANVLTF.

J is TRBJ1-6 and V is TRBV25-1; D uncertain. The CDR3 sequence is 13 residues long. From germline, CDR1 is MGHDK and CDR2 SYGVNS. The V end lost 2 bases, the J end lost 8 bases, and 7 bases lay between the germline ends. The CDR3, as DNA: TGTGCCAGCAGTGAAATTAGTTATTCACCCCTCCACTTT. This encodes CASSEISYSPLHF.

The chain recombines TRBV15 with TRBJ2-1; 9 nucleotides line up with TRBD2. There are 16 residues in the CDR3. The J segment lost 5 bases and the V segment lost 3 bases, leaving 8 bases of the junction unmatched. Germline V gives CDR1 LNHNV, CDR2 YYDKDF (reference sequence). In DNA, the CDR3 is TGTGCCACCAGCAGGGACCTTAGCGGGAGCCACAATGAGCAGTTCTTC. It yields the protein CATSRDLSGSHNEQFF.

The J gene is TRBJ2-1, the V gene TRBV20-1; 8 bases line up with TRBD2. The germline V gene encodes CDR1 DFQATT and CDR2 SNEGSKA (reference sequence). The CDR3 has 14 residues. Germline trimming cut 5 bases from V and 6 bases from J; bases unmatched to any gene: 9. DNA for the CDR3: TGCAGTGCTTCCTGGGCGGGAGGTTCCAATGAGCAGTTCTTC. Translating gives CSASWAGGSNEQFF.

This clonotype was observed a handful of times. This chain uses TRBV7-2 with TRBJ2-1; TRBD1 is a possible D gene (5 bases). Deletions cut 5 bases from V and 0 bases from J, with 11 bases between. Germline V CDR1 and CDR2: SGHTA, FQGNSA. The CDR3 loop spans 15 amino acids. This chain's CDR3 is CASSPWGSSYNEQFF. CDR3 DNA sequence: TGTGCCAGCAGCCCCTGGGGCAGCTCCTACAATGAGCAGTTCTTC.

This clonotype was found a few times. The rearrangement links TRBV29-1 to TRBJ2-7; 9 nucleotides agree with TRBD1. This CDR3 contains 15 residues. The V and J ends lost 3 bases and 1 base, in that order; junction bases with no gene match: 7. CDR1 SQVTM and CDR2 ANQGSEA come from the germline V gene. The CDR3 nucleotides read TGCAGCGTTGAGGGGACAGGGCTATCTTCCTACGAGCAGTACTTC. It specifies CSVEGTGLSSYEQYF.

This clonotype appeared many times. The chain recombines TRBV12-3 or TRBV12-4 with TRBJ2-3, with 8 bases matching TRBD2. The CDR3 is 14 residues long. The ends lost 3 bases at V and 4 bases at J; junction bases unmatched: 3. The CDR3 DNA sequence: TGTGCCAGCAGTTTCGGGGGGGGAGCAGATACGCAGTATTTT. Protein sequence: CASSFGGGADTQYF.

This chain uses TRBV5-1 with TRBJ2-1; the D gene is possibly TRBD2 (6 bases). This CDR3 spans 11 amino acids. The germline V and J ends were trimmed by 4 bases and 15 bases, with 14 bases remaining between them. Germline-derived CDR1 and CDR2 are SGHRS and YFSETQ. The CDR3 DNA follows: TGCGCCAGCAGCCTTTCTAGCGAGGGGTTCTTC. The encoded protein is CASSLSSEGFF.

The DNA of the CDR3 is TGTGCCAGCAGTGAATCCGACGGAGGCGCCTATGGCTACACCTTC. Protein: CASSESDGGAYGYTF. The chain combines TRBV6-4 with TRBJ1-2; D gene unclear. CDR3 length: 15 residues. Per germline, CDR1 MRHNA and CDR2 SNTAGT. Trimming took 3 bases from V and 4 from J, leaving 15 bases between them.

V is TRBV7-2 and J is TRBJ2-3; D may be TRBD1 or TRBD2 (5 bases each). Germline lookup yields CDR1 SGHTA and CDR2 FQGNSA. The CDR3 totals 15 residues. Trimming cost V 2 bases and J 1 base, with 10 bases left between them. The CDR3 region is CASSLTPGRTDTQYF. CDR3 DNA: TGTGCCAGCAGCTTAACCCCGGGACGCACAGATACGCAGTATTTT.

This chain connects TRBV20-1 to TRBJ2-3; possibly TRBD2 for D (5 bases). The CDR3 runs to 11 residues. Trimming stripped 5 bases from V and 6 bases from J, with 9 bases between. Looked up from germline, CDR1 is DFQATT and CDR2 is SNEGSKA (reference sequence). CDR3 amino acids: CSALTGDTQYF. The CDR3 nucleotides read TGCAGTGCTCTCACGGGGGATACGCAGTATTTT.

This clonotype appeared a single time. This likely comes from a read error, as the CDR3 has no conserved phenylalanine or tryptophan at its end. The rearrangement uses TRBV10-1 and TRBJ2-5, with 8 bases aligning to TRBD1. There are 15 residues in the CDR3. Germline V gene lookup returns CDR1 WNHNN and CDR2 SYGVQD (reference sequence). Unmatched junction bases numbered 8, after V lost 7 bases and J lost 1 base. As DNA, the CDR3 is TGCGCCAGCAAGGCCGGGACAGGTGGCCAAGAGACCCAGTACTAC. It is translated as CASKAGTGGQETQYY.

This clonotype was detected only a few times. V and J are TRBV28 and TRBJ2-7, with D possibly TRBD1 on 5 matching bases. The CDR3 has 12 amino acids. The germline V and J ends were trimmed by 5 bases and 4 bases, with 9 bases remaining between them. Germline V gene data show CDR1 as MDHEN and CDR2 as SYDVKM. For the CDR3, the DNA is TGTGCCAGCAGTAATCAGGGTTACGAGCAGTACTTC. This gives the protein CASSNQGYEQYF.

This clonotype has ten or more counts. The chain has TRBV12-3 or TRBV12-4 and TRBJ2-7, with D unclear. The CDR3 runs 12 residues. The ends were cut back, 2 bases at V and 3 bases at J, with 5 bases in the middle. Here the CDR3 DNA reads TGTGCCAGCAGTTTAAAAGGCTACGAGCAGTACTTC. It codes for CASSLKGYEQYF.